This T cell receptor beta chain was recovered during a study of blood T cell repertoires in COVID-19. Study as a whole: Acute-phase and convalescent COVID-19 samples originated in the United States, Italy and Spain. In each case, the material was cDNA or gDNA derived from T cells, B-cell-depleted T cells, or PBMCs.

This clone appeared once. Germline V gene data show CDR1 as LNHDA and CDR2 as SQIVND (reference sequence). The CDR3 has 15 amino acids. V lost 5 bases to trimming and J lost 1 base, with 14 bases between them. Individuals aged roughly 18 to 95 years were recruited from some 26 US areas. As handled by the study authors: The assay estimated nucleated cells by amplifying reference gene primers. Produced via immunoSEQ multiplex PCR; TCRdb's table is partial and in-frame only. That table is the source of V, J and clone size, and D and trimming were worked out from the DNA. The sample consists of roughly 140,000 clones, approximately 80% of them appearing once.

The specimen sequenced was PBMCs or T cells enriched from blood (not recorded which). This clonotype was sampled from a woman aged 40 to 50 who had recovered from COVID-19. The chain carries TRBV19 and TRBJ1-1; perhaps TRBD1 as D (6 bases). CDR3 nucleotide sequence: TGTGCCAGTAGTCCAAACAGGGTTGGGAACACTGAAGCTTTCTTT. Translation: CASSPNRVGNTEAFF.